A single sample gave rise to the 30 T cell receptor beta chains below, sequenced in a study of identifying expanded T cells in peripheral blood. The data were produced by immunoSEQ multiplex PCR, yet TCRdb's version contains in-frame clones alone and is incomplete. The repertoire holds about 91,000 clones, with around 88% as singletons. Sequenced input: blood. The receptor set was obtained from a person aged 18 to 75 in good health.

The chain employs TRBV18 and TRBJ1-6; D is unresolved. Trimming removed 5 bases at V and 8 bases at J, with 10 bases between. The CDR3 runs to 13 residues. Germline values: CDR1 KGHSH, CDR2 LQKENI. This CDR3 reads CASSTGFDSPLHF. The CDR3 bases are TGTGCCAGCTCAACGGGGTTCGATTCACCCCTCCACTTT.

The V and J genes are TRBV19 and TRBJ1-4; D unresolved. Germline V gene lookup returns CDR1 LNHDA and CDR2 SQIVND (reference sequence). This CDR3 is 16 amino acids long. The V gene lost 2 bases and the J gene lost 0 bases, with 10 bases spanning the gap. CDR3 DNA sequence: TGTGCCAGTAGTATAAACAGATTTACAACTAATGAAAAACTGTTTTTT. This translates into CASSINRFTTNEKLFF.

The rearrangement links TRBV2 to TRBJ2-7, with 8 bases lining up with TRBD1. The V gene's germline CDR1 is SNHLY and CDR2 FYNNEI. The CDR3 consists of 12 residues. V trimming: 8 bases; J trimming: 5 bases; junction bases outside the gene matches: 5. The CDR3 nucleotides are TGTGCCAGCGCAGACAGGGGCCACGAGCAGTACTTC. Protein: CASADRGHEQYF. The entire variable domain, with the rest obtained from reference TRBV2 and TRBJ2-7, is as follows: EPEVTQTPSHQVTQMGQEVILRCVPISNHLYFYWYRQILGQKVEFLVSFYNNEISEKSEIFDDQFSVERPDGSNFTLKIRSTKLEDSAMYFCASADRGHEQYFGPGTRLTVT.

This clone was found a few times. The CDR3 region has the DNA TGTGCCAGTAGTATATGGGACAGGGGGCAGCAGCCCCAGCATTTT. This encodes CASSIWDRGQQPQHF. V usage is TRBV19 and J usage is TRBJ1-5, with 12 positions matching TRBD1. CDR1 is LNHDA, CDR2 SQIVND, per germline (reference sequence). The CDR3 extends over 15 amino acids. The junction had 3 bases not matched to a gene; V was cut back by 2 bases and J by 7 bases.

The chain employs TRBV18 and TRBJ2-3, with D perhaps matching TRBD2 (5 bases). CDR1 and CDR2 from the germline V gene are KGHSH and LQKENI. The CDR3 runs to 14 residues. V was shortened by 3 bases and J by 6 bases, with 13 bases between the two germline ends. This CDR3 reads CASSPRGAGDTQYF. The CDR3 DNA follows: TGTGCCAGCTCACCCCGGGGAGCCGGGGATACGCAGTATTTT.

V gene TRBV18 combines with J gene TRBJ1-5, with D unresolved. The CDR3 has 15 residues. Trimming took off 1 base at V and 2 bases at J, with 9 bases between the two ends. CDR1 and CDR2 from the germline V gene are KGHSH and LQKENI. The CDR3: CASSPLNSRNQPQHF. The CDR3 DNA reads TGTGCCAGCTCACCACTTAACAGCCGCAATCAGCCCCAGCATTTT.

The chain is built from TRBV4-3 and TRBJ2-5; 13 bases are shared with TRBD2. CDR3 size: 17 residues. With 4 bases clipped from V and 3 bases from J, the junction kept 8 bases outside the gene matches. Germline CDR1 and CDR2: LGHNA and YSLEER. This chain's CDR3 is CASSLGTSGTVEETQYF. In nucleotides, the CDR3 is TGCGCCAGCAGCCTCGGGACTAGCGGGACAGTAGAAGAGACCCAGTACTTC.

V is TRBV5-5 and J is TRBJ1-4, with 7 positions matching TRBD1. The CDR3 has 15 residues. Germline V gene data show CDR1 as SGHKS and CDR2 as YYEKEE (reference sequence). J lost 5 bases, V lost 4 bases, and 8 bases had no gene match. This CDR3 reads CASSGTGVLNEKLFF. The CDR3 bases are TGTGCCAGCAGCGGTACAGGGGTCCTCAATGAAAAACTGTTTTTT.

The V call is TRBV7-3, the J call TRBJ2-1, with D hard to call. V lost 4 bases, J lost 0 bases, and 10 bases lay in between. Germline CDR1 and CDR2: SGHTA and FQGTGA. CDR3 size: 15 residues. This CDR3 is CASSSEPYSYNEQFF. The DNA of the CDR3 is TGTGCCAGCAGCTCGGAACCGTACTCCTACAATGAGCAGTTCTTC. Full variable domain (outside the CDR3, taken from reference TRBV7-3 and TRBJ2-1): GAGVSQTPSNKVTEKGKYVELRCDPISGHTALYWYRQSLGQGPEFLIYFQGTGAADDSGLPNDRFFAVRPEGSVSTLKIQRTERGDSAVYLCASSSEPYSYNEQFFGPGTRLTVL.

CDR3 nucleotide sequence: TGTGCCAGCTCACCCTTACCCCGGGACAGGGCTCCTTATCAGCCCCAGCATTTT. This sequence encodes CASSPLPRDRAPYQPQHF. This chain links TRBV18 with TRBJ1-5, with 9 positions matching TRBD1. The CDR3 runs to 18 residues. The germline V gene has CDR1 KGHSH and CDR2 LQKENI. With 3 bases clipped from V and 5 bases from J, the junction kept 14 bases outside the gene matches. The variable domain in full, with the rest retrieved from reference TRBV18 and TRBJ1-5, is NAGVMQNPRHLVRRRGQEARLRCSPMKGHSHVYWYRQLPEEGLKFMVYLQKENIIDESGMPKERFSAEFPKEGPSILRIQQVVRGDSAAYFCASSPLPRDRAPYQPQHFGDGTRLSIL.

The gene calls are TRBV6-1 and TRBJ1-2, with TRBD1 matching over 8 bases. V was clipped by 10 bases and J by 6 bases; unmatched bases: 16. CDR1 is MNHNS, CDR2 SASEGT, per germline. The CDR3 contains 15 residues. The CDR3 protein is CATEPQDRVANGYTF. Here the CDR3 DNA reads TGTGCCACCGAGCCCCAGGACAGGGTTGCGAATGGCTACACCTTC.

This clone turned up a few times. V is TRBV6-6 and J is TRBJ2-7; tentative D call: TRBD1 (6 bases). Germline lookup yields CDR1 MNHNY and CDR2 SVGAGI (reference sequence). V was cut by 5 bases and J by 3 bases, with 11 bases left in between. CDR3 length: 13 residues. The CDR3 region is CASSTNRDYEQYF. The CDR3 bases are TGTGCCAGCAGTACCAACAGGGACTACGAGCAGTACTTC.

The chain carries TRBV9 and TRBJ1-4; 7 nucleotides line up with TRBD1. The CDR3 consists of 15 residues. Germline CDR1 and CDR2: SGDLS and YYNGEE. Unmatched junction bases numbered 3, after V lost 0 bases and J lost 4 bases. CDR3 in amino acids: CASSVEDRHNEKLFF. The DNA for the CDR3 is TGTGCCAGCAGCGTAGAGGACAGGCATAATGAAAAACTGTTTTTT.

This clone was counted a single time. The rearrangement links TRBV28 to TRBJ2-6, with no clear D. The V and J ends lost 7 bases and 4 bases respectively, with 8 bases between them. The CDR3 sequence is 13 residues long. Germline V lookup: CDR1 MDHEN, CDR2 SYDVKM. CDR3 sequence: CASTRVGANVLTF. Written as DNA, the CDR3 is TGTGCCAGCACTCGGGTCGGGGCCAACGTCCTGACTTTC.

J is TRBJ2-3 and V is TRBV4-2; possible D gene TRBD1, 5 bases. CDR3 size: 18 residues. V shed 1 base and J shed 2 bases, with 19 bases lying between them. Germline lookup yields CDR1 LGHNA and CDR2 YNFKEQ. Here the CDR3 reads CASSQGGGGIPHTDTQYF. Here the CDR3 DNA reads TGTGCCAGCAGCCAAGGGGGCGGCGGCATCCCCCACACAGATACGCAGTATTTT.

A word on this clone: Distinct nucleotide sequences in the sample also encode this CDR3. This chain joins TRBV25-1 and TRBJ1-1; 9 nucleotides match TRBD1. Germline V gene lookup returns CDR1 MGHDK and CDR2 SYGVNS. J lost 3 bases, V lost 4 bases, and 9 bases had no gene match. This CDR3 is 16 amino acids long. The CDR3 bases are TGTGCCAGCAGTGGGACGATGGGACAGGGCGACACTGAAGCTTTCTTT. Its protein is CASSGTMGQGDTEAFF.

V is TRBV5-4 and J is TRBJ1-4; D remains unclear. The V end lost 1 base, the J end lost 3 bases, and 4 bases lay between the germline ends. CDR1 is SGHNT and CDR2 is YYREEE in the germline V gene (reference sequence). The CDR3 covers 13 residues. The DNA for the CDR3 is TGTGCCAGCAGCTTGAAGGCTAATGAAAAACTGTTTTTT. Its translation is CASSLKANEKLFF.

V gene TRBV21-1 combines with J gene TRBJ1-2; the table calls TRBD1, which could not be checked here. TRBV21-1 is a known pseudogene. This CDR3 has 18 residues. The CDR3 DNA is TGTGCCAGCAGCCGCCCCCAGAGGAGGGGACAGGGTCCGTATGGCTACACCTTC. It is translated as CASSRPQRRGQGPYGYTF.

The CDR3 DNA reads TGCGCCAGCAGCTCGCCCGAGGTCCCCAGTATCCGCACTGAAGCTTTCTTT. Encoded protein: CASSSPEVPSIRTEAFF. The chain employs TRBV5-1 and TRBJ1-1; D unclear. The V gene's germline CDR1 is SGHRS and CDR2 YFSETQ. The CDR3 length is 17 residues. Trimming pared 3 bases from V and 4 bases from J, leaving 22 bases between.

The chain recombines TRBV6-1 with TRBJ2-5, with D possibly called TRBD1 or TRBD2 (5 bases each). Germline V gives CDR1 MNHNS, CDR2 SASEGT. This CDR3 contains 15 residues. V was cut by 2 bases and J by 1 base, with 11 bases left in between. CDR3 protein: CASSEILGTQETQYF. In DNA form, the CDR3 reads TGTGCCAGCAGTGAAATTCTAGGGACCCAAGAGACCCAGTACTTC.

This chain links TRBV28 with TRBJ2-7; the D is unclear. This CDR3 has 12 residues. Germline loops: CDR1 MDHEN, CDR2 SYDVKM. Trimming took off 3 bases at V and 6 bases at J, with 9 bases between the two ends. CDR3 coding DNA: TGTGCCAGCAGTTTGCCCCTGGTCGAGCAGTACTTC. It translates to CASSLPLVEQYF.

This chain links TRBV7-9 with TRBJ1-2, with D possibly being TRBD1 (6 bases). Germline V gene sequence: CDR1 SEHNR, CDR2 FQNEAQ (reference sequence). Trimming stripped 3 bases from V and 7 bases from J, with 9 bases between. The CDR3 extends over 12 amino acids. The CDR3 sequence is CASSFRGIGYTF. The CDR3 region has the DNA TGTGCCAGCAGCTTTAGGGGGATTGGCTACACCTTC.

V is TRBV30 and J is TRBJ2-4, with 8 positions matching TRBD1. From germline, CDR1 is GTSNPN and CDR2 SVGIG (reference sequence). J was trimmed by 8 bases and V by 2 bases; bases with no gene match: 14. This CDR3 spans 16 amino acids. This CDR3 reads CAWSPGGARGSDIQYF. The CDR3 nucleotides read TGTGCCTGGAGTCCAGGGGGCGCGAGGGGTTCGGACATTCAGTACTTC.

The chain combines TRBV30 with TRBJ2-2, with D tentatively TRBD1 (5 bases). The germline V and J ends were trimmed by 1 base and 6 bases, with 18 bases remaining between them. This CDR3 has 16 amino acids. Per the germline V gene, CDR1 is GTSNPN and CDR2 is SVGIG (reference sequence). CDR3 nucleotides: TGTGCCTGGAGTGGGATCGGTCTTGTAGGGGCCGGGGAGCTGTTTTTT. As protein: CAWSGIGLVGAGELFF.

V gene TRBV29-1 combines with J gene TRBJ1-4; the match to TRBD1 covers 9 bases. Germline V CDR1 and CDR2: SQVTM, ANQGSEA. Trimming removed 4 bases from V and 11 bases from J; junction bases left unmatched: 5. The CDR3 is 12 residues long. CDR3 amino acids: CSVGRQGEKLFF. CDR3 in DNA: TGCAGCGTTGGGAGACAGGGGGAGAAACTGTTTTTT. Filled out from reference TRBV29-1 and TRBJ1-4, the complete variable domain reads SAVISQKPSRDICQRGTSLTIQCQVDSQVTMMFWYRQQPGQSLTLIATANQGSEATYESGFVIDKFPISRPNLTFSTLTVSNMSPEDSSIYLCSVGRQGEKLFFGSGTQLSVL.

This rearrangement joins TRBV7-8 to TRBJ1-5; D gene uncertain. Deletions cut 3 bases from V and 4 bases from J, with 16 bases between. The germline V gene encodes CDR1 SGHVS and CDR2 FQNEAQ. The CDR3 extends over 16 amino acids. As DNA, the CDR3 is TGTGCCAGCAGCTTTTCAACACCGGCGGATAATCAGCCCCAGCATTTT. This sequence encodes CASSFSTPADNQPQHF.

This clone was found once. This chain uses TRBV4-3 with TRBJ2-7; possible D gene TRBD2, 5 bases. Germline assignment: CDR1 LGHNA and CDR2 YSLEER. Trimming stripped 3 bases from V and 0 bases from J, with 15 bases between. The CDR3 has 16 residues. The CDR3 protein is CASSHTSGGGSYEQYF. The CDR3, as DNA: TGCGCCAGCAGCCACACATCGGGCGGAGGCTCCTACGAGCAGTACTTC.

The genes are TRBV28 and TRBJ2-2, with 7 positions matching TRBD1. Germline V gene lookup returns CDR1 MDHEN and CDR2 SYDVKM. There are 14 residues in the CDR3. J was trimmed by 1 base and V by 5 bases; bases with no gene match: 1. The CDR3 DNA reads as TGTGCCAGCAGTAGGACAGGGAACACCGGGGAGCTGTTTTTT. Translating gives CASSRTGNTGELFF. Supplemented by reference TRBV28 and TRBJ2-2, the full variable domain reads DVKVTQSSRYLVKRTGEKVFLECVQDMDHENMFWYRQDPGLGLRLIYFSYDVKMKEKGDIPEGYSVSREKKERFSLILESASTNQTSMYLCASSRTGNTGELFFGEGSRLTVL.

The chain carries TRBV29-1 and TRBJ2-7; 9 positions match TRBD1. From germline, CDR1 is SQVTM and CDR2 ANQGSEA. Trimming at V came to 2 bases and at J to 4 bases, leaving 6 bases not matched to a gene. There are 14 residues in the CDR3. Written as DNA, the CDR3 is TGCAGCGTTGAACACGTGGGACAGGGTTACGAGCAGTACTTC. As protein: CSVEHVGQGYEQYF.

The CDR3 DNA reads as TGTGCCAGCAGCTTGAAACAGGGAGGTGGCTTCTACGAGCAGTACTTC. It specifies CASSLKQGGGFYEQYF. The rearrangement joins TRBV13 to TRBJ2-7; the D call may be TRBD1 or TRBD2 (6 bases each). Trimming cost V 3 bases and J 3 bases, with 18 bases left between them. From germline, CDR1 is PRHDT and CDR2 FYEKMQ (reference sequence). CDR3 length: 16 amino acids. The full variable domain, its missing parts supplied by reference TRBV13 and TRBJ2-7, is AAGVIQSPRHLIKEKRETATLKCYPIPRHDTVYWYQQGPGQDPQFLISFYEKMQSDKGSIPDRFSAQQFSDYHSELNMSSLELGDSALYFCASSLKQGGGFYEQYFGPGTRLTVT.